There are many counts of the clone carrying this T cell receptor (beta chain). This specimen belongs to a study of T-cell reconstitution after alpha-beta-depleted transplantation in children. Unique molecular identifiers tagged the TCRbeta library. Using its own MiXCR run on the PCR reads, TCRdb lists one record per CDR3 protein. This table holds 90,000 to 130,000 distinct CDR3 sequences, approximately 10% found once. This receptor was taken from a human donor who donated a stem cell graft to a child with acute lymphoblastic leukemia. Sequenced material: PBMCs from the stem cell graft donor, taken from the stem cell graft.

CDR3 nucleotides: TGCGCCAGCAGCTACGGACAGGGAGGCTCACCCCTCCACTTT. It encodes CASSYGQGGSPLHF. V is TRBV5-1 and J is TRBJ1-6; 8 nucleotides align to TRBD1. The CDR3 has 14 residues. Germline CDR1 reads SGHRS; CDR2 reads YFSETQ. J lost 10 bases, V lost 3 bases, and 6 bases had no gene match.